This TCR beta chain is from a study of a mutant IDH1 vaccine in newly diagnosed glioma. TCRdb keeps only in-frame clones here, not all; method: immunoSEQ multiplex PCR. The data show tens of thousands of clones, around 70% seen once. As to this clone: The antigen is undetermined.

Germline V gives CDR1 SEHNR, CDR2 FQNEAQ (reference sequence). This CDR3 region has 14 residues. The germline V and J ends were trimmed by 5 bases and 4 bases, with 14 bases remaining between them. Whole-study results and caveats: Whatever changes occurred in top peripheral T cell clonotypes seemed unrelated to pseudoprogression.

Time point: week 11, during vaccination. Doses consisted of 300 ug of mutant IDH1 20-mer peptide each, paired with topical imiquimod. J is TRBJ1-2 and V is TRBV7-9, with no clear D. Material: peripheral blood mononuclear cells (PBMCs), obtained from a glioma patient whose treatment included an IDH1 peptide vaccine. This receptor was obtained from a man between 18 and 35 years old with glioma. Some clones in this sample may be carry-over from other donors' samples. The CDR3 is CASSPTDGGYGYTF. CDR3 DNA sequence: TGTGCCAGCAGCCCCACAGACGGCGGCTATGGCTACACCTTC.